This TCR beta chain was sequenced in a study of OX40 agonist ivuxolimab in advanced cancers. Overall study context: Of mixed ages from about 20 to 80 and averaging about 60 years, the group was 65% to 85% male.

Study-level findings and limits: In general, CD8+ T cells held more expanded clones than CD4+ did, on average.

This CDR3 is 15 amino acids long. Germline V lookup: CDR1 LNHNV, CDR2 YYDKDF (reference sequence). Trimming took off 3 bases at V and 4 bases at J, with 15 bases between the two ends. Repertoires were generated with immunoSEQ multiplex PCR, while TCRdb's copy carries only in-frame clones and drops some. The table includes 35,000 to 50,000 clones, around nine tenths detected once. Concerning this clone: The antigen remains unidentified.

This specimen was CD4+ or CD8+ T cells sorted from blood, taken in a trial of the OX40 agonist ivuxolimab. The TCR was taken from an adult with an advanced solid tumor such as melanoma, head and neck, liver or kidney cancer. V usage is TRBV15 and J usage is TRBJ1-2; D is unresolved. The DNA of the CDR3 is TGTGCCACCAGCAGTTATGACGATCCCTCCTATGGCTACACCTTC. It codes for CATSSYDDPSYGYTF.